This T cell receptor beta chain is drawn from a study of identical twins. General observations from the study: It was out-of-frame TCR alpha sharing in monozygotic twins that models underestimated. Cross-sectional statistics, not tracking of the same donors, supported the conclusions.

This clonotype was picked up many times. Its antigen remains unknown. Trimming left V 2 bases short and J 5 bases short, with 10 bases between. The CDR3 contains 13 residues. TCRdb redid the calling of the 5' RACE reads with MiXCR, one entry per CDR3 protein. The profile shows about 200,000 distinct CDR3 sequences, 6.5% of them singletons. These data also featured in a second study, about T cells expressing NK-cell markers. That study adds: In 5 to 7 donors, dominant NKG2C+ clonotypes were roughly 1.0-7.0% of CD8+ T cells.

The specimen was CD8+ T cells sorted from blood. The source is a woman aged 18-29 years in good health. The rearrangement joins TRBV12-3 or TRBV12-4 to TRBJ2-7; D gene unclear. CDR3 loop: CASSLRSSHEQYF. CDR3 bases: TGTGCCAGCAGTTTAAGGTCTAGTCACGAGCAGTACTTC.